This TCR beta chain emerged from a study of post-analysis software for immune sequencing data. Remarks on this clonotype: Its antigen remains unknown.

V lost 5 bases, J lost 2 bases, and 15 bases lay in between. Germline V gene data show CDR1 as SQVTM and CDR2 as ANQGSEA. CDR3 size: 14 residues. Whole-study results and caveats: Patients showed TRBV5-6, TRBV5-1 and TRBV20-1 among four to six TRBV segments more frequent than in controls.

Carried by the TCR beta cDNA libraries were unique molecular identifiers. One entry per CDR3 protein results from TCRdb running MiXCR on the PCR reads. Among 650,000 to 850,000 distinct CDR3 sequences listed, 53% were seen once. This sequence was found in a girl under 18 with multiple sclerosis. The J gene is TRBJ1-1, the V gene TRBV29-1, with TRBD1 as a possible D gene (5 bases). The sample taken for sequencing was blood. The CDR3 loop is CSVMRGAGNTEAFF. CDR3 nucleotide sequence: TGCAGCGTTATGAGGGGCGCCGGCAACACTGAAGCTTTCTTT. Full variable domain (outside the CDR3, taken from reference TRBV29-1 and TRBJ1-1): SAVISQKPSRDICQRGTSLTIQCQVDSQVTMMFWYRQQPGQSLTLIATANQGSEATYESGFVIDKFPISRPNLTFSTLTVSNMSPEDSSIYLCSVMRGAGNTEAFFGQGTRLTVV.